The present entry profiles one T cell receptor beta chain with its context. Which antigen it targets is not known. Base qualities are not provided; no much larger clone lies one nucleotide away. This record comes from a study of CD8 T cells in Susac syndrome (dated by TCRdb to between 2019 and 2020). About the investigation overall: The study used repertoire sequencing to test whether antigen drove CD8+ T cell activation and differentiation in Susac syndrome. General conclusions and limits of the study: The TCR sequencing and HLA analysis was acknowledged to have included a relatively small number of individuals.

Peripheral blood CD8+ and CD4+ T cells from healthy donors, Susac syndrome patients and multiple sclerosis patients were profiled by high-throughput TCR beta sequencing. Healthy donors were included as age- and sex-matched controls. Bulk CD8+ and CD4+ T cells were purified by magnetic negative isolation, while CD8+ TEMRA cells were enriched using FACS. Blood was drawn into EDTA tubes, processed within 24 hours, and PBMCs were isolated by density gradient centrifugation. PBMCs intended for TCR sequencing were cryopreserved in liquid nitrogen and thawed later in a water bath at 37 degrees C. A purity of at least 90% was achieved for sorted or isolated CD4+, CD8+ and CD8+ TEMRA cells. Its CDR3 holds 15 amino acids, cysteine through phenylalanine. Only the CDR3 region is kept as DNA, spanning 45 bases read in frame from base 1. Cut back by 5 bases and 4 bases, the V and J ends lie 12 bases apart. RNA was extracted using the RNeasy kit, and 0.5 to 1 microgram was reverse transcribed with random hexamers. The immunoSEQ multiplex PCR assay, covering 54 Vbeta and 13 Jbeta segments, was used to amplify TCR beta CDR3 regions. To correct PCR amplification bias, a synthetic template baseline was used for both primer optimization and computational correction. As for how the authors treated the data: Reads were annotated to V, D and J genes per IMGT and analyzed with immunoSEQ Analyzer, keeping only productive sequences. Clonality was calculated as one minus the Shannon entropy normalized by log2 of the number of productive unique sequences. For each patient and control, public and private clones were evaluated among the 100 most prevalent clones. Clones were defined as Susac-specific when absent from the healthy and MS cohorts, from 1,000 to 1,100 published viral clones and from other ImmuneACCESS disease sequences. TCRdb reworked the public reads: Q25 trimming with fastp, MiXCR clone assembly, productive beta chains retained. CDR3 protein sequences are deduplicated, and each keeps its most common genes and DNA. TCRdb, not the authors, supplied the V and J calls. A total of around 190,000 distinct CDR3 sequences appear in this sample, around 95% of them only once. Approximately 0.1% of the sample goes to the ten largest clones.

The chain couples TRBV12-3 or TRBV12-4 to TRBJ2-6, with the D segment identity uncertain. The source material was CD4+ T cells from PBMCs. The receptor was derived from a human donor in good health. The CDR3 has the sequence CASSPTTPGANVLTF. The nucleotides read TGTGCCAGCAGTCCTACGACGCCCGGGGCCAACGTCCTGACTTTC.